The source of this T cell receptor (beta chain) is a study of T cell responses to AZD1222 COVID-19 vaccine. Assay: immunoSEQ multiplex PCR; the TCRdb copy retains only in-frame clones and omits some. The table has about 260,000 clones, roughly 93% seen once. Findings and caveats of the study: At 160-218 and 743-854, vaccine-associated CD4 TCRs were dominant, and they spanned spike.

As regards this clone: The antigen is not known.

The CDR3 spans 15 residues. The J segment lost 6 bases and the V segment lost 5 bases, leaving 7 bases of the junction unmatched. Germline values: CDR1 SGHAT, CDR2 FQNNGV. This sequence joins TRBV11-2 and TRBJ1-4; 9 bases align to TRBD1. This TCR came from an adult in good health. The source was peripheral blood, collected on day 0 of AZD1222 vaccination. Here the CDR3 DNA reads TGTGCCAGCAGCCTGGCCCGACAGGGGGATGAAAAACTGTTTTTT. Residues: CASSLARQGDEKLFF.